Presented here are 24 T cell receptor beta chains from one specimen sequenced in a study of CD4+ T cells in melanoma. Produced via immunoSEQ multiplex PCR; TCRdb's table is partial and in-frame only. This table holds 7,500 to 10,000 clones, more than 60% found once. Sequenced input: cells from a culture (not recorded whether cultured in vitro). These receptors all come from a human donor with melanoma.

This clone was recorded a few times. The V and J genes are TRBV9 and TRBJ1-2; possibly TRBD1 for D (5 bases). The length of the CDR3 is 11 residues. CDR1 SGDLS and CDR2 YYNGEE come from the germline V gene. V lost 4 bases, J lost 7 bases, and 8 bases lay in between. In DNA, the CDR3 is TGTGCCAGCAGCTCGAGGGGTGGCTACACCTTC. Its protein is CASSSRGGYTF.

This chain uses TRBV7-9 with TRBJ2-5; possibly TRBD2 for D (6 bases). CDR1 SEHNR and CDR2 FQNEAQ come from the germline V gene (reference sequence). The CDR3 covers 14 residues. Trimming shortened V by 1 base and J by 5 bases, and 11 bases separated the two germline ends. In DNA, the CDR3 is TGTGCCAGCAGCTTAGACGGGGGATGGGAGACCCAGTACTTC. It is translated as CASSLDGGWETQYF. Based on the CDR3 plus reference TRBV7-9 and TRBJ2-5, the full variable domain is DTGVSQNPRHKITKRGQNVTFRCDPISEHNRLYWYRQTLGQGPEFLTYFQNEAQLEKSRLLSDRFSAERPKGSFSTLEIQRTEQGDSAMYLCASSLDGGWETQYFGPGTRLLVL.

This clone was seen just once. This chain joins TRBV5-1 and TRBJ2-3; TRBD1 agrees at 10 bases. V trimming: 4 bases; J trimming: 6 bases; junction bases outside the gene matches: 5. Germline lookup yields CDR1 SGHRS and CDR2 YFSETQ. The CDR3 runs 14 residues. DNA for the CDR3: TGCGCCAGCAGCGGACAGGGGGGTACGGATACGCAGTATTTT. Translated, it gives CASSGQGGTDTQYF.

V is TRBV2 and J is TRBJ2-7; 10 bases fit TRBD1. Per germline, CDR1 SNHLY and CDR2 FYNNEI. This CDR3 is 19 amino acids long. After removal of 6 bases from V and 2 bases from J, the junction contained 19 bases not matched to a gene. For the CDR3, the DNA is TGTGCCAGCAGCTCACCGGGACAGGGGAGCGGTCCCGGGGCCTACGAGCAGTACTTC. Its protein is CASSSPGQGSGPGAYEQYF.

The chain joins TRBV6-5 to TRBJ2-7; the D gene is possibly TRBD1 (5 bases). Trimming shortened V by 0 bases and J by 2 bases, and 11 bases separated the two germline ends. This CDR3 is built from 15 residues. Per germline, CDR1 MNHEY and CDR2 SVGAGI. CDR3 amino acids: CASSYSWQGAYEQYF. Written as DNA, the CDR3 is TGTGCCAGCAGTTACTCGTGGCAGGGTGCCTACGAGCAGTACTTC.

This chain uses TRBV10-1 with TRBJ2-7, with D perhaps TRBD1 (6 bases). Trimming took off 3 bases at V and 6 bases at J, with 15 bases between the two ends. CDR1 and CDR2 (germline): WNHNN, SYGVQD (reference sequence). The CDR3 totals 14 residues. As DNA, the CDR3 is TGCGCCAGCAGTGATGGGACACTTCTCATCGAGCAGTACTTC. Translation gives CASSDGTLLIEQYF.

This clone is medium-sized in the sample. The rearrangement links TRBV6-1 to TRBJ1-2; D is ambiguous. Germline V gene data show CDR1 as MNHNS and CDR2 as SASEGT. V was trimmed by 1 base and J by 7 bases, leaving 16 bases between them. The length of the CDR3 is 15 residues. CDR3 loop: CASSEGPGRISGYTF. For the CDR3, the DNA is TGTGCCAGCAGTGAAGGTCCCGGCAGGATAAGTGGCTACACCTTC.

There are a few counts of this clone. This chain connects TRBV7-9 to TRBJ2-1; 8 bases align to TRBD2. Unmatched junction bases numbered 10, after V lost 3 bases and J lost 3 bases. This CDR3 has 17 residues. Looked up from germline, CDR1 is SEHNR and CDR2 is FQNEAQ (reference sequence). Here the CDR3 reads CASSFSAIAGSYNEQFF. The CDR3 nucleotides are TGTGCCAGCAGCTTCTCGGCTATAGCGGGGAGCTACAATGAGCAGTTCTTC. Variable domain in full (rest from reference TRBV7-9 and TRBJ2-1): DTGVSQNPRHKITKRGQNVTFRCDPISEHNRLYWYRQTLGQGPEFLTYFQNEAQLEKSRLLSDRFSAERPKGSFSTLEIQRTEQGDSAMYLCASSFSAIAGSYNEQFFGPGTRLTVL.

This chain uses TRBV10-3 with TRBJ1-1; D perhaps matches TRBD1 (6 bases). Germline V gene lookup returns CDR1 ENHRY and CDR2 SYGVKD. The CDR3 length is 14 residues. V was trimmed by 2 bases and J by 3 bases, leaving 10 bases between them. The CDR3 sequence: CAISEKGGDTEAFF. DNA of the CDR3: TGTGCCATCAGTGAGAAGGGGGGAGACACTGAAGCTTTCTTT.

This clone was detected a few times. The CDR3 is CASSLGQGSQEKLFF. The CDR3 nucleotides read TGTGCCAGCAGCTTAGGACAGGGCAGCCAGGAAAAACTGTTTTTT. V and J are TRBV7-9 and TRBJ1-4, with 7 bases lining up with TRBD1. Germline values: CDR1 SEHNR, CDR2 FQNEAQ (reference sequence). Trimming took 1 base from V and 8 from J; bases not matched to a gene: 7. The CDR3 is made up of 15 amino acids.

The chain is built from TRBV18 and TRBJ2-2; either TRBD1 or TRBD2 may supply D (5 bases each). CDR1 is KGHSH and CDR2 is LQKENI in the germline V gene. Trimming left V 4 bases short and J 5 bases short, with 17 bases between. This CDR3 comprises 16 residues. CDR3 DNA: TGTGCCAGCTCACTGTGGGACCCGACCGGTACCGGGGAGCTGTTTTTT. Translated, it gives CASSLWDPTGTGELFF.

V gene TRBV4-1 combines with J gene TRBJ1-4, with a weak D call TRBD1 (5 bases). Germline CDR1 MGHRA, CDR2 YSYEKL. Trimming left V 5 bases short and J 0 bases short, with 13 bases between. This CDR3 has 16 amino acids. CDR3 sequence reads: CASSLRQSATNEKLFF. The CDR3, as DNA: TGCGCCAGCAGCTTAAGACAGTCTGCAACTAATGAAAAACTGTTTTTT.

This clone occurred a few times. This chain links TRBV15 with TRBJ1-3, with no clear D. The CDR3 contains 13 residues. The V end was cut by 5 bases, the J end by 2 bases, with 7 bases between. Germline CDR1 reads LNHNV; CDR2 reads YYDKDF (reference sequence). CDR3 loop: CATSPEAGNTIYF. The DNA for the CDR3 is TGTGCCACCAGCCCAGAAGCTGGAAACACCATATATTTT.

The chain employs TRBV7-9 and TRBJ2-2; D remains unclear. The length of the CDR3 is 12 residues. Trimming took 5 bases from V and 7 from J, leaving 8 bases between them. Germline V gene data show CDR1 as SEHNR and CDR2 as FQNEAQ (reference sequence). CDR3 region: CASSLGFGELFF. The CDR3 DNA sequence: TGTGCCAGCAGCCTAGGGTTCGGGGAGCTGTTTTTT.

As concerns this clone: This specimen includes other DNA sequences encoding the same CDR3. This rearrangement joins TRBV5-4 to TRBJ2-3; 8 bases fit TRBD2. The CDR3 covers 16 residues. The V gene's germline CDR1 is SGHNT and CDR2 YYREEE (reference sequence). Germline trimming cut 0 bases from V and 0 bases from J; bases unmatched to any gene: 3. The CDR3 loop is CASSLGAGVSTDTQYF. As DNA, the CDR3 is TGTGCCAGCAGCTTGGGAGCGGGGGTTAGCACAGATACGCAGTATTTT.

The chain carries TRBV3-1 (or the pseudogene TRBV3-2) and TRBJ2-5; 9 nucleotides align to TRBD1. The CDR3 covers 14 residues. After removal of 8 bases from V and 2 bases from J, the junction contained 6 bases not matched to a gene. Germline values: CDR1 LGHDT, CDR2 YNNKEL (reference sequence). CDR3 bases: TGTGCCAGCGGCAGGGACAGGGCGCAAGAGACCCAGTACTTC. It translates to CASGRDRAQETQYF.

This clone ranks as medium-sized. The rearrangement joins TRBV3-1 (or the pseudogene TRBV3-2) to TRBJ2-5, with TRBD2 identical over 10 bases. V lost 4 bases to trimming and J lost 1 base; unmatched junction nucleotides: 9. CDR1 and CDR2 (germline): LGHDT, YNNKEL (reference sequence). The CDR3 consists of 17 residues. The DNA for the CDR3 is TGTGCCAGCAGCCTGGGGGTAGCGGGGGGAAGCCAAGAGACCCAGTACTTC. It specifies CASSLGVAGGSQETQYF.

The rearrangement uses TRBV14 and TRBJ2-5; maybe TRBD2 (6 bases). CDR1 and CDR2 from the germline V gene are SGHDN and FVKESK. The CDR3 extends over 13 amino acids. Trimming shortened V by 1 base and J by 5 bases, and 8 bases separated the two germline ends. The CDR3 DNA reads as TGTGCCAGCAGCCAAGGCGGGGCCGAGACCCAGTACTTC. As protein: CASSQGGAETQYF. The full variable domain, in which reference TRBV14 and TRBJ2-5 provide the parts outside the CDR3, is EAGVTQFPSHSVIEKGQTVTLRCDPISGHDNLYWYRRVMGKEIKFLLHFVKESKQDESGMPNNRFLAERTGGTYSTLKVQPAELEDSGVYFCASSQGGAETQYFGPGTRLLVL.

This chain uses TRBV28 with TRBJ2-3; D is ambiguous. CDR1 is MDHEN, CDR2 SYDVKM, per germline. The V gene lost 1 base and the J gene lost 9 bases, with 11 bases spanning the gap. CDR3 length: 13 residues. CDR3 residues: CASSLFDVLTQYF. In DNA form, the CDR3 reads TGTGCCAGCAGTTTATTCGACGTGTTAACGCAGTATTTT. The whole variable domain, remainder taken from reference TRBV28 and TRBJ2-3, is DVKVTQSSRYLVKRTGEKVFLECVQDMDHENMFWYRQDPGLGLRLIYFSYDVKMKEKGDIPEGYSVSREKKERFSLILESASTNQTSMYLCASSLFDVLTQYFGPGTRLTVL.

CDR3 region: CASSRSLAATYNEQFF. The DNA of the CDR3 is TGCGCCAGCAGCCGATCTCTAGCGGCCACCTACAATGAGCAGTTCTTC. The rearrangement uses TRBV4-1 and TRBJ2-1; 7 bases are a match to TRBD2. Germline CDR1 and CDR2: MGHRA and YSYEKL. After removal of 4 bases from V and 2 bases from J, the junction contained 8 bases not matched to a gene. CDR3 length: 16 residues.

V usage is TRBV4-1 and J usage is TRBJ2-1; tentative D call: TRBD1 (5 bases). V lost 3 bases and J lost 0, with 18 bases in between. There are 18 residues in the CDR3. Germline V lookup: CDR1 MGHRA, CDR2 YSYEKL. CDR3 in amino acids: CASSQTRLGRSSYNEQFF. Written as DNA, the CDR3 is TGCGCCAGCAGCCAGACCCGACTGGGGCGAAGCTCCTACAATGAGCAGTTCTTC.

The gene calls are TRBV6-5 and TRBJ2-1; D call uncertain. Per germline, CDR1 MNHEY and CDR2 SVGAGI. Trimming took off 0 bases at V and 8 bases at J, with 11 bases between the two ends. This CDR3 contains 14 residues. CDR3 amino acids: CASSYSVGGDEQFF. In DNA, the CDR3 is TGTGCCAGCAGTTACTCTGTTGGCGGCGATGAGCAGTTCTTC.

The chain combines TRBV7-9 with TRBJ1-4; D possibly corresponds to TRBD1 (6 bases). The germline gives CDR1 SEHNR, CDR2 FQNEAQ (reference sequence). The CDR3 length is 17 residues. Trimming pared 4 bases from V and 3 bases from J, leaving 18 bases between. The CDR3 coding sequence is TGTGCCAGCAGCTATACTACAGGGACTTCAGCTAATGAAAAACTGTTTTTT. Translated, it gives CASSYTTGTSANEKLFF.

The chain employs TRBV5-1 and TRBJ2-5; 8 nucleotides agree with TRBD2. This CDR3 region has 16 residues. Germline V CDR1 and CDR2: SGHRS, YFSETQ. V lost 1 base and J lost 1; bases outside the gene matches: 6. CDR3 coding DNA: TGCGCCAGCAGCTTGACCCGCCTAGCGGGCCAAGAGACCCAGTACTTC. Protein sequence: CASSLTRLAGQETQYF. Filled out from reference TRBV5-1 and TRBJ2-5, the complete variable domain reads KAGVTQTPRYLIKTRGQQVTLSCSPISGHRSVSWYQQTPGQGLQFLFEYFSETQRNKGNFPGRFSGRQFSNSRSEMNVSTLELGDSALYLCASSLTRLAGQETQYFGPGTRLLVL.